This T cell receptor (beta chain) was captured in a study of T cell repertoires in cytomegalovirus infection. This clonotype was seen a handful of times. TCRdb recomputed calls from the reads with MiXCR, one row per CDR3 protein. Of approximately 700,000 distinct CDR3 sequences listed, about a third are singletons. Trimming took off 5 bases at V and 3 bases at J, with 19 bases between the two ends. Germline CDR1 MDHEN, CDR2 SYDVKM. The CDR3 spans 16 residues. The sequence was collected from a human donor in good health (CMV status not recorded). Some clones in this sample may be carry-over from other donors' samples. This chain links TRBV28 with TRBJ1-2, with D unclear. Sequenced input: PBMCs. As DNA, the CDR3 is TGTGCCAGCAGTAGCCTTGAATTGTTGCGGGACTATGGCTACACCTTC. It yields the protein CASSSLELLRDYGYTF.